The T cell receptor beta chain under discussion was sequenced for a study of shared clonotypes between healthy human individuals. Overall study: Three CD4 naive, three CD4 memory, two CD8 naive and one CD8 memory plate were used per donor. Notes on the study in general: A handful of donors showed sharing of approximately 5% of naive CD4 clonotypes. A reduction in generation probabilities was seen for non-shared clonotypes relative to those shared by all four donors.

Only in-frame clones appear in the TCRdb table, and some are missing; sequencing was by immunoSEQ multiplex PCR. The sample has around 990,000 clones; approximately 80% are singletons. A note on this clone: Antigen unknown.

CDR3 length: 10 amino acids. V dropped 8 bases and J dropped 7 bases, with 9 bases sitting between them. CDR1 is SNHLY, CDR2 FYNNEI, per germline. Sequenced: memory CD4+ T cells from PBMCs. Subset specified: CD45RA-negative fraction. This chain connects TRBV2 to TRBJ2-7, with D perhaps TRBD2 (6 bases). The TCR originated in a man younger than 35 in good health. Some clones in this sample may be carry-over from other donors' samples. The CDR3 spells CASGGKEQYF. In DNA form, the CDR3 reads TGTGCCAGCGGGGGGAAGGAGCAGTACTTC.